The 24 T cell receptor beta chains below all came from one sample that was sequenced in a study of blood T cell repertoires in COVID-19. The assay was immunoSEQ multiplex PCR, and TCRdb's table has in-frame clones only and misses some. Among approximately 230,000 clones listed, around 82% were seen once. Sequenced sample: peripheral blood. Every receptor here comes from an elderly man with acute or convalescent COVID-19.

The chain combines TRBV6-5 with TRBJ1-3; 7 bases align to TRBD1. The germline V gene has CDR1 MNHEY and CDR2 SVGAGI. There are 14 residues in the CDR3. The V segment lost 6 bases and the J segment 2 bases; nucleotides outside the gene matches: 4. The CDR3 DNA follows: TGTGCCAGCAGGAAGACAGGGACTGGAAACACCATATATTTT. Its protein product is CASRKTGTGNTIYF.

CDR3 coding DNA: TGTGCCAGTAGTATAGCGGGGCGGGAAGATACGCAGTATTTT. It codes for CASSIAGREDTQYF. The genes are TRBV19 and TRBJ2-3, with a tentative D call TRBD2 (6 bases). V was pared by 1 base and J by 5 bases, with 10 bases between. The CDR3 runs 14 residues. Looked up from germline, CDR1 is LNHDA and CDR2 is SQIVND (reference sequence).

The chain recombines TRBV5-4 with TRBJ1-2, with 8 bases aligning to TRBD1. Trimming removed 1 base from V and 8 bases from J; junction bases left unmatched: 7. Germline V gives CDR1 SGHNT, CDR2 YYREEE (reference sequence). There are 14 residues in the CDR3. As DNA, the CDR3 is TGTGCCAGCAGCTTGCCCCAGGGGGCCGGAGGCTACACCTTC. This codes for CASSLPQGAGGYTF.

The chain carries TRBV10-3 and TRBJ2-5; D might be TRBD1 (5 bases). Trimming removed 8 bases at V and 1 base at J, with 8 bases between. Per germline, CDR1 ENHRY and CDR2 SYGVKD. The CDR3 loop spans 12 amino acids. DNA for the CDR3: TGTGCCATCGGACAACCCCAAGAGACCCAGTACTTC. This encodes CAIGQPQETQYF.

CDR3 sequence: CASTPHGGLGGYTF. The CDR3 nucleotides are TGTGCCAGCACCCCACACGGGGGGCTCGGTGGCTACACCTTC. The chain links TRBV6-5 to TRBJ1-2; TRBD1 is a possible D gene (6 bases). Trimming left V 7 bases short and J 7 bases short, with 19 bases between. The CDR3 totals 14 residues. CDR1 and CDR2 (germline): MNHEY, SVGAGI.

A single count supports this clone. The V call is TRBV9, the J call TRBJ2-5, with a possible D match to TRBD2 (6 bases). The CDR3 totals 15 residues. CDR1 and CDR2 (germline): SGDLS, YYNGEE. Between the trimmed V and J ends, which lost 3 bases and 2 bases, there was a span of 14 bases. CDR3 sequence (DNA): TGTGCCAGCAGCGCTAACGGGACTCCTCAAGAGACCCAGTACTTC. Encoded protein: CASSANGTPQETQYF. The variable domain in full, with the rest retrieved from reference TRBV9 and TRBJ2-5, is DSGVTQTPKHLITATGQRVTLRCSPRSGDLSVYWYQQSLDQGLQFLIQYYNGEERAKGNILERFSAQQFPDLHSELNLSSLELGDSALYFCASSANGTPQETQYFGPGTRLLVL.

The chain couples TRBV28 to TRBJ2-2; D is possibly TRBD2 (5 bases). CDR1 and CDR2 from the germline V gene are MDHEN and SYDVKM. V was trimmed by 3 bases and J by 3 bases, leaving 17 bases between them. The CDR3 runs 17 residues. The CDR3 is CASSFASGMSYTGELFF. The CDR3 nucleotides read TGTGCCAGCAGTTTTGCGTCCGGGATGTCGTACACCGGGGAGCTGTTTTTT.

The chain links TRBV10-3 to TRBJ1-1; tentative D call: TRBD1 (6 bases). The germline V gene encodes CDR1 ENHRY and CDR2 SYGVKD. Trimming left V 0 bases short and J 0 bases short, with 11 bases between. CDR3 length: 16 amino acids. Written as DNA, the CDR3 is TGTGCCATCAGTGAGTCGAAGGGGGTCTTGAACACTGAAGCTTTCTTT. Its translation is CAISESKGVLNTEAFF.

To note about this clone: This sample includes further DNA sequences coding for the same CDR3. The rearrangement uses TRBV5-1 and TRBJ1-4; 8 bases agree with TRBD1. CDR3 length: 14 amino acids. Germline CDR1 reads SGHRS; CDR2 reads YFSETQ. V was pared by 4 bases and J by 3 bases, with 2 bases of the junction left unmatched. As DNA, the CDR3 is TGCGCCAGCAGCGGGGGACAGGCTAATGAAAAACTGTTTTTT. Protein product: CASSGGQANEKLFF.

The chain couples TRBV24-1 to TRBJ2-1; the match to TRBD2 covers 8 bases. Trimming removed 4 bases from V and 2 bases from J; junction bases left unmatched: 6. The germline CDR1 and CDR2 sequences are KGHDR and SFDVKD. The CDR3 sequence is 16 residues long. The chain's CDR3 is CATSESGGGAYNEQFF. CDR3 DNA sequence: TGTGCCACCAGTGAGAGCGGGGGAGGGGCCTACAATGAGCAGTTCTTC.

This clone was counted a single time. The chain links TRBV19 to TRBJ2-7; D gene ambiguous. The germline V gene encodes CDR1 LNHDA and CDR2 SQIVND (reference sequence). V lost 2 bases and J 0 bases, leaving 11 bases between the germline ends. CDR3 length equals 15 residues. CDR3 nucleotides: TGTGCCAGTAGTATAAACGTGTTGAGCTCCTACGAGCAGTACTTC. Protein sequence: CASSINVLSSYEQYF. Using reference TRBV19 and TRBJ2-7 for the parts outside the CDR3, the full variable domain is DGGITQSPKYLFRKEGQNVTLSCEQNLNHDAMYWYRQDPGQGLRLIYYSQIVNDFQKGDIAEGYSVSREKKESFPLTVTSAQKNPTAFYLCASSINVLSSYEQYFGPGTRLTVT.

The J gene is TRBJ2-7, the V gene TRBV7-8, with D maybe TRBD1 (7 bases). Germline V gene sequence: CDR1 SGHVS, CDR2 FQNEAQ. There are 15 residues in the CDR3. Trimming stripped 5 bases from V and 2 bases from J, with 16 bases between. The CDR3 reads CASSVQGTLAYEQYF. CDR3 nucleotides: TGTGCCAGCAGCGTACAGGGGACTCTCGCCTACGAGCAGTACTTC.

This rearrangement joins TRBV3-1 (or the pseudogene TRBV3-2) to TRBJ2-2; tentative D call: TRBD2 (7 bases). The V gene's germline CDR1 is LGHDT and CDR2 YNNKEL (reference sequence). CDR3 length: 17 amino acids. V was cut by 2 bases and J by 4 bases, with 17 bases left in between. The CDR3 protein is CASSQSTGGGPTGELFF. Here the CDR3 DNA reads TGTGCCAGCAGCCAATCAACTGGGGGGGGCCCCACCGGGGAGCTGTTTTTT.

CDR3 residues: CASKDRGDNYGYTF. The DNA of the CDR3 is TGTGCCAGCAAGGACAGGGGCGATAACTATGGCTACACCTTC. The V gene is TRBV19, the J gene TRBJ1-2, with 9 bases matching TRBD1. Trimming cost V 9 bases and J 1 base; bases outside gene matches: 6. Germline V gene data show CDR1 as LNHDA and CDR2 as SQIVND (reference sequence). The CDR3 loop spans 14 amino acids.

The V gene is TRBV7-2, the J gene TRBJ2-7; possibly TRBD2 for D (5 bases). The V gene's germline CDR1 is SGHTA and CDR2 FQGNSA. Trimming shortened V by 3 bases and J by 4 bases, and 10 bases separated the two germline ends. This CDR3 comprises 13 residues. For the CDR3, the DNA is TGTGCCAGCAGCTTCGAAGCGGATTACGAGCAGTACTTC. The encoded protein is CASSFEADYEQYF. Combining the CDR3 with reference TRBV7-2 and TRBJ2-7 gives the whole variable domain GAGVSQSPSNKVTEKGKDVELRCDPISGHTALYWYRQSLGQGLEFLIYFQGNSAPDKSGLPSDRFSAERTGGSVSTLTIQRTQQEDSAVYLCASSFEADYEQYFGPGTRLTVT.

This clone was seen many times. The chain recombines TRBV30 with TRBJ2-2; no clear D gene. The length of the CDR3 is 11 residues. Germline-derived CDR1 and CDR2 are GTSNPN and SVGIG (reference sequence). Trimming stripped 3 bases from V and 9 bases from J, with 8 bases between. CDR3 in DNA: TGTGCCTGGAGCCCCACTAGGGAGCTGTTTTTT. Translation gives CAWSPTRELFF.

The chain carries TRBV27 and TRBJ2-7; the D gene is possibly TRBD2 (6 bases). Germline values: CDR1 MNHEY, CDR2 SMNVEV (reference sequence). The CDR3 covers 14 residues. V shed 7 bases and J shed 6 bases, with 19 bases lying between them. In DNA, the CDR3 is TGTGCCAGCAAATCTAGCGAACCATATCGCGAGCAGTACTTC. Its translation: CASKSSEPYREQYF.

The chain combines TRBV6-5 with TRBJ2-7; a possible D gene is TRBD1 (6 bases). The CDR3 runs to 15 residues. CDR1 and CDR2 from the germline V gene are MNHEY and SVGAGI. V shed 8 bases and J shed 0 bases, with 17 bases lying between them. The CDR3 nucleotides are TGTGCCAGCTCAGGGGCAGTAAGAACCTCCTACGAGCAGTACTTC. Translating it yields CASSGAVRTSYEQYF.

The chain has TRBV5-4 and TRBJ2-1, with D possibly being TRBD1 (6 bases). Trimming pared 0 bases from V and 4 bases from J, leaving 11 bases between. The CDR3 is 15 amino acids. The germline CDR1 and CDR2 sequences are SGHNT and YYREEE (reference sequence). The CDR3 sequence: CASSLGGGQYNEQFF. CDR3 in DNA: TGTGCCAGCAGCTTGGGTGGCGGACAGTACAATGAGCAGTTCTTC.

The chain recombines TRBV29-1 with TRBJ2-1; TRBD2 is a possible D gene (6 bases). Germline CDR1 is SQVTM and CDR2 is ANQGSEA. Trimming removed 3 bases from V and 7 bases from J, with 19 bases in between. The CDR3 consists of 15 residues. CDR3 coding DNA: TGCAGCGTTGAGGACTACAATACACTTAGGAATGAGCAGTTCTTC. It specifies CSVEDYNTLRNEQFF.

The chain is built from TRBV19 and TRBJ2-1; 13 bases match TRBD2. This CDR3 has 20 residues. V trimming: 0 bases; J trimming: 5 bases; junction bases outside the gene matches: 13. Per the germline V gene, CDR1 is LNHDA and CDR2 is SQIVND (reference sequence). The CDR3 reads CASSIDITSGRALWDNEQFF. The CDR3 nucleotides read TGTGCCAGTAGTATAGACATAACTAGCGGGAGGGCCCTCTGGGACAATGAGCAGTTCTTC. The variable domain in full, completed from reference TRBV19 and TRBJ2-1, reads DGGITQSPKYLFRKEGQNVTLSCEQNLNHDAMYWYRQDPGQGLRLIYYSQIVNDFQKGDIAEGYSVSREKKESFPLTVTSAQKNPTAFYLCASSIDITSGRALWDNEQFFGPGTRLTVL.

The rearrangement links TRBV28 to TRBJ2-1; 8 bases agree with TRBD1. Germline CDR1 MDHEN, CDR2 SYDVKM. There are 14 residues in the CDR3. Trimming cost V 6 bases and J 9 bases; bases outside gene matches: 10. CDR3 DNA sequence: TGTGCCAGCAGCACACCACGGGGGACAGGTGAGCAGTTCTTC. It encodes CASSTPRGTGEQFF.

This chain links TRBV2 with TRBJ2-3, with D possibly TRBD1 on 6 matching bases. V lost 6 bases and J 6 bases, leaving 16 bases between the germline ends. This CDR3 comprises 14 residues. The germline V gene has CDR1 SNHLY and CDR2 FYNNEI. The CDR3 is CASSRGQTSDTQYF. The CDR3 bases are TGTGCCAGCAGCCGCGGACAGACCAGCGATACGCAGTATTTT.

V is TRBV28 and J is TRBJ1-4; D might be TRBD1 (5 bases). The CDR3 length is 16 residues. V was pared by 2 bases and J by 0 bases, with 10 bases between. The germline V gene encodes CDR1 MDHEN and CDR2 SYDVKM. Here the CDR3 DNA reads TGTGCCAGCAGTTTACAGGGCCTGGCAACTAATGAAAAACTGTTTTTT. The encoded protein is CASSLQGLATNEKLFF.